This T cell receptor (beta chain) was obtained from a study of T-cell reconstitution after alpha-beta-depleted transplantation in children. Study-wide findings and caveats: Where some patients showed high TCRbeta diversity at day 60, it came from recipient T cells and thymic progenitors that had survived.

In its sample, this clonotype was seen many times. Its antigen is not known. Unique molecular identifiers were built into the TCRbeta library. TCRdb redid the calling of the PCR reads with MiXCR, one entry per CDR3 protein. The sample holds about 440,000 distinct CDR3 sequences, 43% seen once. The ends were cut back, 1 base at V and 1 base at J, with 14 bases in the middle. The V gene's germline CDR1 is LNHNV and CDR2 YYDKDF (reference sequence). CDR3 size: 18 residues. The chain has TRBV15 and TRBJ1-6; D gene uncertain. This clonotype originated in a girl aged 2-9 years with aplastic anemia, due to receive a stem cell transplant. The sample was PBMCs, taken before TCRalphabeta/CD19-depleted stem cell transplant. The CDR3 DNA sequence: TGTGCCACCAGCAGAGTCTGGACGGCTGGGTCCTATAATTCACCCCTCCACTTT. It translates to CATSRVWTAGSYNSPLHF.